What follows are 20 T cell receptor beta chains derived from one specimen sequenced in a study of cytomegalovirus exposure and HLA in healthy donors. The PCR used 60 Vbeta and 13 Jbeta primers. Repertoires were generated with immunoSEQ multiplex PCR, while TCRdb's copy carries only in-frame clones and drops some. Of approximately 190,000 clones detected, around 86% appear once; the ten largest clones hold more than 6%. Source material: PBMCs. These receptors all come from a man in his forties in good health and CMV-seropositive.

The chain employs TRBV19 and TRBJ2-2; possibly TRBD1 for D (6 bases). CDR1 and CDR2 from the germline V gene are LNHDA and SQIVND (reference sequence). This CDR3 contains 14 residues. V was pared by 4 bases and J by 8 bases, with 14 bases between. CDR3 coding DNA: TGTGCCAGTAGTAAAAACAGGGTTACTGGGGAGCTGTTTTTT. Translated, it gives CASSKNRVTGELFF.

The rearrangement uses TRBV4-3 and TRBJ2-1, with 9 bases that match TRBD1. Germline-derived CDR1 and CDR2 are LGHNA and YSLEER. CDR3 length: 18 amino acids. The trim removed 0 bases at V and 5 bases at J, leaving 11 bases unmatched. The CDR3 DNA follows: TGCGCCAGCAGCCAAGAGTGGGCCGGGACAGGGAATCACAATGAGCAGTTCTTC. Protein sequence: CASSQEWAGTGNHNEQFF.

This clone was seen more than once but under ten times. V gene TRBV6-6 combines with J gene TRBJ2-2; 7 bases are shared with TRBD1. Unmatched junction bases numbered 9, after V lost 7 bases and J lost 4 bases. This CDR3 region has 15 residues. CDR1 is MNHNY and CDR2 is SVGAGI in the germline V gene (reference sequence). Written as DNA, the CDR3 is TGTGCCAGCATTACCGACAGGGTTGGCACCGGGGAGCTGTTTTTT. It encodes CASITDRVGTGELFF.

This chain uses TRBV5-1 with TRBJ2-7; D gene ambiguous. Per the germline V gene, CDR1 is SGHRS and CDR2 is YFSETQ. This CDR3 is 13 amino acids long. Trimming left V 6 bases short and J 5 bases short, with 15 bases between. CDR3 DNA: TGCGCCAGCAAGAAGGCTACACGGGACGAGCAGTACTTC. This sequence encodes CASKKATRDEQYF.

The chain combines TRBV13 with TRBJ2-7; 10 bases are a match to TRBD1. There are 14 residues in the CDR3. Germline V gene sequence: CDR1 PRHDT, CDR2 FYEKMQ (reference sequence). Trimming at V came to 4 bases and at J to 1 base, leaving 1 base not matched to a gene. In DNA, the CDR3 is TGTGCCAGCAGCTCGGGACAGGGGTCCTACGAGCAGTACTTC. Translating it yields CASSSGQGSYEQYF.

The chain recombines TRBV11-2 with TRBJ2-5; possibly TRBD1 for D (6 bases). The CDR3 extends over 15 amino acids. Trimming took 4 bases from V and 0 from J, leaving 12 bases between them. Germline values: CDR1 SGHAT, CDR2 FQNNGV. CDR3 bases: TGTGCCAGCAGCTCTTGGGACATCAACCAAGAGACCCAGTACTTC. This gives the protein CASSSWDINQETQYF. The whole variable domain, filled in from reference TRBV11-2 and TRBJ2-5, reads EAGVAQSPRYKIIEKRQSVAFWCNPISGHATLYWYQQILGQGPKLLIQFQNNGVVDDSQLPKDRFSAERLKGVDSTLKIQPAKLEDSAVYLCASSSWDINQETQYFGPGTRLLVL.

This rearrangement joins TRBV11-2 to TRBJ2-7; D remains ambiguous. CDR3 length equals 15 residues. Trimming took off 4 bases at V and 3 bases at J, with 16 bases between the two ends. The V gene's germline CDR1 is SGHAT and CDR2 FQNNGV. Here the CDR3 reads CASSSTDTLFYEQYF. DNA of the CDR3: TGTGCCAGCAGCTCAACCGACACCCTTTTCTACGAGCAGTACTTC.

This clone has just one count. This chain uses TRBV9 with TRBJ1-3; D gene uncertain. Trimming pared 1 base from V and 0 bases from J, leaving 11 bases between. The CDR3 totals 16 residues. In germline, CDR1 is SGDLS, CDR2 YYNGEE. CDR3 in amino acids: CASSVHKGGSGNTIYF. The CDR3 bases are TGTGCCAGCAGCGTACATAAAGGCGGCTCTGGAAACACCATATATTTT.

CDR3 sequence: CASSLVGTGASEAFF. The CDR3 nucleotides read TGTGCCAGCAGCTTGGTGGGGACAGGGGCCTCTGAAGCTTTCTTT. V gene TRBV5-4 combines with J gene TRBJ1-1; TRBD1 aligns across 10 bases. The CDR3 covers 15 residues. The J segment lost 6 bases and the V segment lost 0 bases, leaving 5 bases of the junction unmatched. Germline CDR1 SGHNT, CDR2 YYREEE (reference sequence).

The rearrangement links TRBV6-1 to TRBJ1-2; 8 bases agree with TRBD1. Trimming took 7 bases from V and 5 from J; bases not matched to a gene: 6. The germline V gene encodes CDR1 MNHNS and CDR2 SASEGT. This CDR3 has 13 amino acids. The CDR3 coding sequence is TGTGCCAGCACCGAGACAGGGGTGTATGGCTACACCTTC. Encoded protein: CASTETGVYGYTF.

The chain couples TRBV9 to TRBJ2-2; D unclear. V was clipped by 0 bases and J by 8 bases, with 5 bases between them. The germline gives CDR1 SGDLS, CDR2 YYNGEE. This CDR3 comprises 12 residues. CDR3 in amino acids: CASSVVPGELFF. The CDR3 nucleotides are TGTGCCAGCAGCGTAGTCCCAGGGGAGCTGTTTTTT.

CDR3 protein: CASSPYNEQFF. The CDR3 nucleotides are TGTGCCAGCAGTCCGTACAATGAGCAGTTCTTC. The J gene is TRBJ2-1, the V gene TRBV2; D unresolved. V was cut by 5 bases and J by 4 bases, with 3 bases left in between. Germline V gene sequence: CDR1 SNHLY, CDR2 FYNNEI. The CDR3 sequence is 11 residues long.

This chain joins TRBV19 and TRBJ2-1; 10 nucleotides agree with TRBD2. The CDR3 totals 16 residues. From germline, CDR1 is LNHDA and CDR2 SQIVND (reference sequence). The V segment lost 3 bases and the J segment 5 bases; nucleotides outside the gene matches: 7. The CDR3: CASSMEGAGGNNEQFF. The CDR3 DNA reads TGTGCCAGTAGTATGGAGGGAGCGGGGGGGAACAATGAGCAGTTCTTC.

The chain carries TRBV5-1 and TRBJ2-3; D is possibly TRBD2 (5 bases). The V and J ends lost 2 bases and 2 bases respectively, with 9 bases between them. This CDR3 contains 14 residues. Per the germline V gene, CDR1 is SGHRS and CDR2 is YFSETQ. Here the CDR3 reads CASSFGLNTDTQYF. The CDR3 DNA is TGCGCCAGCAGCTTCGGACTGAACACAGATACGCAGTATTTT.

In this sample, this clone turned up once. The chain couples TRBV6-1 to TRBJ1-2; D ambiguous. Trimming left V 3 bases short and J 0 bases short, with 8 bases between. The CDR3 spans 14 residues. Per the germline V gene, CDR1 is MNHNS and CDR2 is SASEGT. CDR3 in DNA: TGTGCCAGCAGTGACACAACCGCTAACTATGGCTACACCTTC. Its translation: CASSDTTANYGYTF.

In the case of this clone: This sample also contains other DNA sequences that code for the same CDR3. V gene TRBV7-9 combines with J gene TRBJ2-2; TRBD1 agrees at 8 bases. The germline V gene encodes CDR1 SEHNR and CDR2 FQNEAQ (reference sequence). The V gene end was trimmed by 6 bases and the J gene end by 3 bases; junction bases not matched to a gene: 3. The CDR3 sequence is 14 residues long. CDR3 amino acids: CASSRQGYTGELFF. The CDR3 bases are TGTGCCAGCAGTAGACAGGGGTACACCGGGGAGCTGTTTTTT.

This clone turned up a few times. V is TRBV4-3 and J is TRBJ1-2; D is perhaps TRBD1 (5 bases). Germline assignment: CDR1 LGHNA and CDR2 YSLEER. V was cut by 5 bases and J by 8 bases, with 12 bases left in between. The CDR3 loop spans 12 amino acids. The CDR3 nucleotides read TGCGCCAGCAGCGGGCTGGGGGGGGGCTACACCTTC. Amino acids: CASSGLGGGYTF.

This chain links TRBV2 with TRBJ1-1; 9 bases are shared with TRBD1. The junction had 1 base not matched to a gene; V was cut back by 3 bases and J by 5 bases. This CDR3 comprises 13 residues. Germline V gives CDR1 SNHLY, CDR2 FYNNEI. The CDR3 sequence is CASSDGQGTEAFF. As DNA, the CDR3 is TGTGCCAGCAGTGATGGACAGGGGACTGAAGCTTTCTTT.

V and J are TRBV5-1 and TRBJ2-2, with a weak D call TRBD2 (5 bases). This CDR3 spans 14 amino acids. CDR1 is SGHRS, CDR2 YFSETQ, per germline. Trimming removed 1 base at V and 4 bases at J, with 8 bases between. The DNA for the CDR3 is TGCGCCAGCAGCTTGCAAGGGAGCACCGGGGAGCTGTTTTTT. Its translation: CASSLQGSTGELFF.

CDR3 region: CASSLDTGRGYTF. CDR3 nucleotides: TGCGCCAGCAGCTTGGATACAGGGAGAGGCTACACCTTC. This chain links TRBV5-1 with TRBJ1-2, with a possible D match to TRBD1 (6 bases). Germline CDR1 SGHRS, CDR2 YFSETQ. The V and J ends lost 0 bases and 8 bases respectively, with 11 bases between them. The CDR3 extends over 13 amino acids.